These T cell receptor beta chains were read from a single sample in a study of shared clonotypes between healthy human individuals. The method was immunoSEQ multiplex PCR; TCRdb's version includes in-frame clones alone and lacks a portion of them. The repertoire holds hundreds of thousands of clones, with around 74% as singletons. Sequenced material: memory CD4+ T cells sorted from blood. These receptors all come from a woman aged 25 to 45 in good health. The CDR3 runs from the conserved cysteine through the conserved F or W. D genes are given only for firm matches. Clone size is given for some rows only: seen once, a few or many times, or a class if the clone is expanded.

V gene,J gene,clone size,D gene,CDR3 protein,CDR3 DNA
TRBV5-1,TRBJ2-1,-,-,CASSLGGYNEQFF,TGCGCCAGCAGCTTGGGTGGGTACAATGAGCAGTTCTTC
TRBV4-2,TRBJ1-2,-,-,CASSQVPSWGYTF,TGTGCCAGCAGCCAAGTACCGTCGTGGGGCTACACCTTC
TRBV4-1,TRBJ1-2,-,TRBD1,CASSPSTGRDNYGYTF,TGCGCCAGCAGCCCATCGACAGGGAGGGATAACTATGGCTACACCTTC
TRBV15,TRBJ2-7,-,TRBD2,CATSTGTAGVYEQYF,TGTGCCACCAGCACAGGAACTGCGGGGGTATACGAGCAGTACTTC
TRBV5-1,TRBJ2-1,few,-,CASSIDSSSYNEQFF,TGCGCCAGCAGCATTGACAGTAGCTCCTACAATGAGCAGTTCTTC
TRBV6-5,TRBJ2-7,-,TRBD1,CASSPRTGPYEQYF,TGTGCCAGCAGTCCCCGGACAGGGCCCTACGAGCAGTACTTC
TRBV27,TRBJ2-2,-,TRBD2,CASSFGLAGATGELFF,TGTGCCAGCAGTTTTGGGCTAGCGGGAGCCACCGGGGAGCTGTTTTTT
TRBV27,TRBJ2-7,few,-,CVGGWIREQYF,TGTGTCGGGGGATGGATCAGGGAGCAGTACTTC
TRBV28,TRBJ1-5,-,-,CASFSDQPQHF,TGTGCCAGCTTTAGCGATCAGCCCCAGCATTTT
TRBV5-1,TRBJ2-1,-,-,CASSLLGRELYNEQFF,TGCGCCAGCAGCCTGCTGGGGCGAGAACTCTACAATGAGCAGTTCTTC
TRBV7-2,TRBJ2-7,many,-,CASSSQLGYEQYF,TGTGCCAGCAGCTCCCAACTTGGCTACGAGCAGTACTTC
TRBV5-1,TRBJ1-1,-,-,CASSLEPGQLEAFF,TGCGCCAGCAGCTTGGAGCCGGGACAACTTGAAGCTTTCTTT
TRBV2,TRBJ2-5,-,-,CASTSEGSPGYF,TGTGCCAGCACATCGGAGGGTTCCCCCGGGTACTTC
TRBV11-2,TRBJ2-3,-,TRBD2,CASSLAGGRTDTQYF,TGTGCCAGCAGCTTAGCGGGAGGGAGGACAGATACGCAGTATTTT
TRBV5-1,TRBJ2-3,-,TRBD2,CASSLGTSGIRPYF,TGCGCCAGCAGCTTGGGGACTAGCGGGATTAGACCGTATTTT
TRBV2,TRBJ2-5,-,TRBD1,CASSRTGNTQETQYF,TGTGCCAGCAGCCGGACAGGGAATACTCAAGAGACCCAGTACTTC
TRBV5-1,TRBJ1-3,-,-,CASSTGGSGNTIYF,TGCGCCAGCAGCACAGGTGGTTCTGGAAACACCATATATTTT
TRBV21-1,TRBJ1-2,-,-,CASSKDGTGNHYGYTF,TGTGCCAGCAGCAAAGATGGGACAGGGAATCACTATGGCTACACCTTC
TRBV28,TRBJ1-3,-,-,CASSFAGNTIYF,TGTGCCAGCAGTTTCGCAGGAAACACCATATATTTT
TRBV10-3,TRBJ2-4,-,-,CATGADTTKNIQYF,TGTGCCACTGGGGCCGACACGACCAAAAACATTCAGTACTTC
TRBV6-1,TRBJ2-7,once,TRBD2,CASSDSSGSLEQYF,TGTGCCAGCAGTGATTCTAGCGGGAGCCTAGAGCAGTACTTC
TRBV7-2,TRBJ2-6,-,-,CASSTLGLASGANVLTF,TGTGCCAGCAGCACACTAGGTCTGGCATCTGGGGCCAACGTCCTGACTTTC